This T cell receptor (beta chain) was retrieved from a study of blood T cell repertoires in COVID-19. Clones were read by immunoSEQ multiplex PCR, and TCRdb kept only the in-frame ones, dropping some. The table records hundreds of thousands of clones, 85% to 90% of them present only once. There are 15 residues in the CDR3. The ends were cut back, 1 base at V and 0 bases at J, with 6 bases in the middle. The germline gives CDR1 SEHNR, CDR2 FQNEAQ (reference sequence). Sequencing was performed on PBMCs or T cells enriched from blood (not recorded which). This chain connects TRBV7-9 to TRBJ1-4, with D maybe TRBD1 (6 bases). The clonotype originates from a woman aged 55-69 years in a cohort exposed to, infected with or recovered from COVID-19 (not recorded which). CDR3 in DNA: TGTGCCAGCAGCTTAGGGACAGCAACTAATGAAAAACTGTTTTTT. Translated: CASSLGTATNEKLFF.